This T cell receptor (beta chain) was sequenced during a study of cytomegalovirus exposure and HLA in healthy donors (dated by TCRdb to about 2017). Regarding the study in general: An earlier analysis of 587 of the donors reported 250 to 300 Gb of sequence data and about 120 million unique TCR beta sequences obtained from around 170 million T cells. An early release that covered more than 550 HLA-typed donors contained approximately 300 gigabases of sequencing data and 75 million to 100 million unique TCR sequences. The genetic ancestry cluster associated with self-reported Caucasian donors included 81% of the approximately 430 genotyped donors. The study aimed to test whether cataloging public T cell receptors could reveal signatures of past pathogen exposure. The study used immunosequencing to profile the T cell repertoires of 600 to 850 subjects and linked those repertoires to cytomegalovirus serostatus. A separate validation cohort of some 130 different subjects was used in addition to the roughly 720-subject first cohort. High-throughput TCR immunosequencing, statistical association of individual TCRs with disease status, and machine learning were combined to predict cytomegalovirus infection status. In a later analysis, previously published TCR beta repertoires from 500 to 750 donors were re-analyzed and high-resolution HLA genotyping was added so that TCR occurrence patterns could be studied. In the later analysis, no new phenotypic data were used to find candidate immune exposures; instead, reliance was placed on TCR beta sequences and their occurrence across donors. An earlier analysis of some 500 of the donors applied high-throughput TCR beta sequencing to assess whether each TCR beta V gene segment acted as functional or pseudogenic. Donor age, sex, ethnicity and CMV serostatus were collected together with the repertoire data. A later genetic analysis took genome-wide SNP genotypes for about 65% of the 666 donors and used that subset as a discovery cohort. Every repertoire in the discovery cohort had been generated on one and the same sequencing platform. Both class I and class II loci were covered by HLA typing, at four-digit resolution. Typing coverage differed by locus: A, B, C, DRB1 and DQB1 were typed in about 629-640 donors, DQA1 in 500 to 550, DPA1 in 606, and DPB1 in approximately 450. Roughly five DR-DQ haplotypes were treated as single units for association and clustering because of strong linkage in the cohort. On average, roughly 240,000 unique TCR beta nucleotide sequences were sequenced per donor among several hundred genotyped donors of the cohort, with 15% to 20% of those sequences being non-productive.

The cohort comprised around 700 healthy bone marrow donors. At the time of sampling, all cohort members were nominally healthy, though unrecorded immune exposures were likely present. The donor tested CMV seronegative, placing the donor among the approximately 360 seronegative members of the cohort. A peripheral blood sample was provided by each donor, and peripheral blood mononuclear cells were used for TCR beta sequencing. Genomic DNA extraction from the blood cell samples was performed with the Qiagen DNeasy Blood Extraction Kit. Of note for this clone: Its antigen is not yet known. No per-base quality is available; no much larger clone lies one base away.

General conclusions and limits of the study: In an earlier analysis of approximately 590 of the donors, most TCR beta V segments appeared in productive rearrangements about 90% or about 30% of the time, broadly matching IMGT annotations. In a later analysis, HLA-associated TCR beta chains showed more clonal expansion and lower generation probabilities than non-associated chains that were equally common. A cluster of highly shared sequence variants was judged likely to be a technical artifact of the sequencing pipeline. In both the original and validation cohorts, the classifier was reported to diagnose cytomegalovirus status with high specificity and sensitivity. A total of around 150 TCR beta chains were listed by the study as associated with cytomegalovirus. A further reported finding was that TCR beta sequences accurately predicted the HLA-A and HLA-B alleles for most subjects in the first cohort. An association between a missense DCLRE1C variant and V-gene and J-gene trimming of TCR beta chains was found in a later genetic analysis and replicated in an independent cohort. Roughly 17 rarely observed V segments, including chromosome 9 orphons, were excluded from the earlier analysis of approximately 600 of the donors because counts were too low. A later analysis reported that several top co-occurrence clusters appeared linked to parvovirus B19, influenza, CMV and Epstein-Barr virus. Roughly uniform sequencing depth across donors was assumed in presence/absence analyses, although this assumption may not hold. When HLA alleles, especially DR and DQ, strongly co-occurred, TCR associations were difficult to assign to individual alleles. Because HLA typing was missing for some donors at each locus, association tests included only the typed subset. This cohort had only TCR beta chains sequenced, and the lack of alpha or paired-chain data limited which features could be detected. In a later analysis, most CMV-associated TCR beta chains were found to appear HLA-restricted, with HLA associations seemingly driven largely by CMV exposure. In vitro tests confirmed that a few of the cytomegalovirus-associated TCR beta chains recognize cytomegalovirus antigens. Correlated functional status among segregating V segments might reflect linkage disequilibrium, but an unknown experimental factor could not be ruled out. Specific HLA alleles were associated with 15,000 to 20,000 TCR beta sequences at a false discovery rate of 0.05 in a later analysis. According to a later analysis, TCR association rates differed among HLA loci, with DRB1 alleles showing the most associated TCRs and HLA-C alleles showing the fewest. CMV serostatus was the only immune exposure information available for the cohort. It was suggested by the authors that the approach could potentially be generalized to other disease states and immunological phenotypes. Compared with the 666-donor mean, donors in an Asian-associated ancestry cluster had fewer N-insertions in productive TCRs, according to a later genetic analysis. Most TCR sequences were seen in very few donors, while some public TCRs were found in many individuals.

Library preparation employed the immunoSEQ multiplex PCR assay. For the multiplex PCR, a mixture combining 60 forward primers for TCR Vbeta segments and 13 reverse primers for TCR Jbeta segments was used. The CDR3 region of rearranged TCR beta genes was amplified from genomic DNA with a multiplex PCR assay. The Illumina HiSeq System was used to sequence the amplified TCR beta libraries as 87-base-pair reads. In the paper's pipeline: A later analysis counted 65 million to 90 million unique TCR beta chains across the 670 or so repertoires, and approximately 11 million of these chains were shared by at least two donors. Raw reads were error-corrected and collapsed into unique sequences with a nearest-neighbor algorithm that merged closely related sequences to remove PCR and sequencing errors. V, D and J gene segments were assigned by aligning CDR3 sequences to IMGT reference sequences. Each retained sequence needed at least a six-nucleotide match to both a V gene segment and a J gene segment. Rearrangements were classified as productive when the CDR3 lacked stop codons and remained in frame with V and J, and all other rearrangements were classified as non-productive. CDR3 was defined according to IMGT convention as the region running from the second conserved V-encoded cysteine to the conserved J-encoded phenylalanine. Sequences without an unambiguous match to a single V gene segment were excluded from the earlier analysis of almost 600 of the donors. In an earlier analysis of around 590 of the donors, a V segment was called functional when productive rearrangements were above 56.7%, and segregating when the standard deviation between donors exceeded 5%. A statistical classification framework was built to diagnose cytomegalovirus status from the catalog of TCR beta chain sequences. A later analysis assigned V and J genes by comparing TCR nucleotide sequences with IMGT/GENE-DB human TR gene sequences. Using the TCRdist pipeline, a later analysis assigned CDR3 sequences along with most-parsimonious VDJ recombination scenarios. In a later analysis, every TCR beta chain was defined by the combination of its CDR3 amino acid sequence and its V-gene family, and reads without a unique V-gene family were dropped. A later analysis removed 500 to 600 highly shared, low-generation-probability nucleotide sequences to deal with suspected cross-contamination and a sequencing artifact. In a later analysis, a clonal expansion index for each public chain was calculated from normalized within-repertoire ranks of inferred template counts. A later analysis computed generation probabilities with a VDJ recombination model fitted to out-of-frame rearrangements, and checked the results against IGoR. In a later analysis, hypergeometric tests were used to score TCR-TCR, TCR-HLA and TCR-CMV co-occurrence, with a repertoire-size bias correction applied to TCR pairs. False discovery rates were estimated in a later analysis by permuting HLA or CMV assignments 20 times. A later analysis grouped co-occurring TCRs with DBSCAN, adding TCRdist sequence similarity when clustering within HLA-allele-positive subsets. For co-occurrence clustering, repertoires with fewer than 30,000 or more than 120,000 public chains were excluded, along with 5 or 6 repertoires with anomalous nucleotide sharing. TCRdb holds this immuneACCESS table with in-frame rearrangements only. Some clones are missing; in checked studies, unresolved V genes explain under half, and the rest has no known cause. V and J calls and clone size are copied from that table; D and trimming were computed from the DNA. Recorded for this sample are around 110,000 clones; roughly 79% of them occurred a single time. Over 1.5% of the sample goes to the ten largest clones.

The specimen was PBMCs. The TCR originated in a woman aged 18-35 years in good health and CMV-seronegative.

The CDR3 in this case is CASSQRPGQGNYGYTF. The sequenced DNA is TGCGCCAGCAGCCAACGACCGGGACAGGGGAACTATGGCTACACCTTC. The chain joins TRBV4-1 to TRBJ1-2, with 10 bases matching TRBD1. The germline V gene yields MGHRA for CDR1 and YSYEKL for CDR2. V lost 2 bases and J lost 2 bases, and the count of bases not matched to a germline gene is 5. There are 16 amino acids in the CDR3, from cysteine to phenylalanine inclusive. Kept here is only the CDR3 DNA, which spans 48 bases and is read in frame from base 1.